The clone carrying this T cell receptor (beta chain) was detected ten times or more. Its specificity is unknown. J lost 2 bases, V lost 0 bases, and 5 bases had no gene match. CDR1 and CDR2 from the germline V gene are DFQATT and SNEGSKA (reference sequence). The CDR3 contains 16 residues. The data belong to a study of human T cells and chemical hapten exposure. Study overall: There were per-sample TCR yield variations, arising mainly from small pooled library volume differences.

Per the original methods: Sample TCR counts, which ranged from roughly 23,224 to 750,000, had a median of 95,638. A single record per CDR3 protein comes from TCRdb applying MiXCR to the RACE reads. These V and J calls originate from TCRdb's pipeline instead of the authors' own analysis. The data hold under 95,000 distinct CDR3 sequences, with around 9% observed a single time. Study-wide results and caveats: Among TCRs, those above 1 in 1000 frequency were unaffected by DPC sensitization.

Indicated time point: healthy volunteer bleed at 2 weeks. It was unfractionated whole blood from which total RNA was extracted. The chain couples TRBV20-1 to TRBJ2-1, with 9 bases identical to TRBD2. The TCR was taken from a female donor in good health. Some clones in this sample may be carry-over from other donors' samples. Sequencing was carried out using whole blood. CDR3: CSARDSGRGPYNEQFF. The CDR3 DNA follows: TGCAGTGCTAGAGATAGCGGGAGAGGCCCCTACAATGAGCAGTTCTTC.